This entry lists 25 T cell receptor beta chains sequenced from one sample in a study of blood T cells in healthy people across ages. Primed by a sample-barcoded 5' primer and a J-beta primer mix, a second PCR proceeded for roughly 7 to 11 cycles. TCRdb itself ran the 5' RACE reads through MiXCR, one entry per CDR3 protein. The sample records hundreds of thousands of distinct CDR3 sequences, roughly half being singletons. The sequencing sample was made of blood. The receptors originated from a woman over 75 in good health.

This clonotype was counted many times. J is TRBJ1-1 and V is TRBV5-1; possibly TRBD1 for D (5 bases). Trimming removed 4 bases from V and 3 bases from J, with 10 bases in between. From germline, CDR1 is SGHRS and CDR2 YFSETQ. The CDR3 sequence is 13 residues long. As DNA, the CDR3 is TGCGCCAGCAGCCCGGGGGGGGACACTGAAGCTTTCTTT. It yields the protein CASSPGGDTEAFF. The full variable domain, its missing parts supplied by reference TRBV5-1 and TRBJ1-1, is KAGVTQTPRYLIKTRGQQVTLSCSPISGHRSVSWYQQTPGQGLQFLFEYFSETQRNKGNFPGRFSGRQFSNSRSEMNVSTLELGDSALYLCASSPGGDTEAFFGQGTRLTVV.

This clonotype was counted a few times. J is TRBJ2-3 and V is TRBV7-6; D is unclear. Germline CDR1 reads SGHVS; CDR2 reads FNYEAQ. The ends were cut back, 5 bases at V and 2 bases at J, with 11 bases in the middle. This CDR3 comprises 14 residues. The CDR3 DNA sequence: TGTGCCAGCAGCGCGATGCTGGCCACAGATACGCAGTATTTT. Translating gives CASSAMLATDTQYF.

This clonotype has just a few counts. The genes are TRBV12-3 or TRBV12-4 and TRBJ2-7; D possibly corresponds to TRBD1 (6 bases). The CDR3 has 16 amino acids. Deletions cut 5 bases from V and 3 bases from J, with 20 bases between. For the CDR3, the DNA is TGTGCCAGCAGTCAACTGGGAAGGACAGCTAACTACGAGCAGTACTTC. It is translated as CASSQLGRTANYEQYF.

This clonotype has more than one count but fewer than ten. The CDR3 here is CSARDLAGGAYEQYF. CDR3 DNA: TGCAGTGCTAGAGATCTGGCAGGGGGTGCCTACGAGCAGTACTTC. The chain uses TRBV20-1 and TRBJ2-7; TRBD1 matches 7 bases. The junction had 7 bases not matched to a gene; V was cut back by 0 bases and J by 2 bases. The CDR3 covers 15 residues. The germline V gene has CDR1 DFQATT and CDR2 SNEGSKA (reference sequence).

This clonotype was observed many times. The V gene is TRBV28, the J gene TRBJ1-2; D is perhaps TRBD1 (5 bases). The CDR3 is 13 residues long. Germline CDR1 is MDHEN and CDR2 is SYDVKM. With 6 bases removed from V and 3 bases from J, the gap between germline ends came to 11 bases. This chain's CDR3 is CASSAGNYYGYTF. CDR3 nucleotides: TGTGCCAGCAGCGCAGGGAACTACTATGGCTACACCTTC.

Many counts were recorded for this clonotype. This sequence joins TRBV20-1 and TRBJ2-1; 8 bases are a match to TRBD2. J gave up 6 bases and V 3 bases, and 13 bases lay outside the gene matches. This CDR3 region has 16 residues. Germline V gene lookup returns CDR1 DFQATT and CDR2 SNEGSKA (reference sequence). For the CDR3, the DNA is TGCAGTGCTAGGATCCGGACTAGCCTTACGGCCAATGAGCAGTTCTTC. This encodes CSARIRTSLTANEQFF.

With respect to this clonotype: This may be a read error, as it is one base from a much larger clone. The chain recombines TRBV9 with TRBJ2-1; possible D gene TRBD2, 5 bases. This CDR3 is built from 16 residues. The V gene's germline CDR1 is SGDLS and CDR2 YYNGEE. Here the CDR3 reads CTSSVAGGQQSDEQFF. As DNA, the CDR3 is TGTACCAGCAGCGTAGCTGGAGGTCAGCAGTCGGATGAGCAGTTCTTC.

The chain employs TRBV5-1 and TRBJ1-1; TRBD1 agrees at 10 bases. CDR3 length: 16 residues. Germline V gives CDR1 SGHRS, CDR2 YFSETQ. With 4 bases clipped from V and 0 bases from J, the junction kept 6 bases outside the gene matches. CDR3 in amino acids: CASSTGQGTVNTEAFF. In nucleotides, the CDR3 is TGCGCCAGCAGCACGGGACAGGGGACGGTGAACACTGAAGCTTTCTTT.

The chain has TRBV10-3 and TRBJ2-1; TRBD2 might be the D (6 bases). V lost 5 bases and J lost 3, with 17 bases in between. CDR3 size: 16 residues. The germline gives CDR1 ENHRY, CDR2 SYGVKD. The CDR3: CAISTWVDGGYNEQFF. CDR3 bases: TGTGCCATCAGTACCTGGGTGGACGGGGGCTACAATGAGCAGTTCTTC.

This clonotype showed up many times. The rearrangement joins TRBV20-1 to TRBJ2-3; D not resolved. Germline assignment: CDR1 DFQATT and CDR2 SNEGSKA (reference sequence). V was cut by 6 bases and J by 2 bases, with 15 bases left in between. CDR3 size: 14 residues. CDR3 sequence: CSAPRLPATDTQYF. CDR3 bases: TGCAGTGCCCCCCGGCTCCCGGCCACAGATACGCAGTATTTT.

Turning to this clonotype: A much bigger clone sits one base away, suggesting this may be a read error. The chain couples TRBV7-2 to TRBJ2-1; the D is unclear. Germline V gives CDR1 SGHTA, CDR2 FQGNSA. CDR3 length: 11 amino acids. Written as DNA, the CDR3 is TGTGCCGGCAGCTTAATCAATGAGCAGTTCTTC. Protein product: CAGSLINEQFF.

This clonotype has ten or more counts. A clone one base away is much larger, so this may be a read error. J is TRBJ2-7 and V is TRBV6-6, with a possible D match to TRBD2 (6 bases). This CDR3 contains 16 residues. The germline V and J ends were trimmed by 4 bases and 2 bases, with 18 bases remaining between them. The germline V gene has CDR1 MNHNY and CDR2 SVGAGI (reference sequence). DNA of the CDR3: TGTGCCAGCAGTTCATCGGGACGAGCGGGTACCTACGAGCAGTACTTC. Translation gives CASSSSGRAGTYEQYF.

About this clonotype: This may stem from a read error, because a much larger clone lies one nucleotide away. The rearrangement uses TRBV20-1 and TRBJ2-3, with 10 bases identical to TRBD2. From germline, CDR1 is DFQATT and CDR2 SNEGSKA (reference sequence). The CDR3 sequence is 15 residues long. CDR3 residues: CSAPPLAGAADAQYF. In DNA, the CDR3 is TGCAGTGCACCGCCCCTAGCGGGGGCGGCAGATGCGCAGTATTTT.

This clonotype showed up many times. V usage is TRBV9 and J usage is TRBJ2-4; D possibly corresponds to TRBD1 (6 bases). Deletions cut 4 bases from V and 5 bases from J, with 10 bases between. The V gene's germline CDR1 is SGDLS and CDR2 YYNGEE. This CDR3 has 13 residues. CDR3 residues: CASSSYRENIQYF. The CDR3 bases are TGTGCCAGCAGCTCTTACAGGGAAAACATTCAGTACTTC.

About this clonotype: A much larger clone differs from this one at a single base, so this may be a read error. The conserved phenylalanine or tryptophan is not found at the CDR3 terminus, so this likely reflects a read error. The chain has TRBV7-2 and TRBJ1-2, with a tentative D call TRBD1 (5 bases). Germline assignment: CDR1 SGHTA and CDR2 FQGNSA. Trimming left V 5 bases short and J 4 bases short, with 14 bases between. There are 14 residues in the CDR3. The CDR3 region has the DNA TGTGCCAGCAGCCAAGGGGTCCGAGCCTATGGCTACACCCTC. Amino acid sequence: CASSQGVRAYGYTL.

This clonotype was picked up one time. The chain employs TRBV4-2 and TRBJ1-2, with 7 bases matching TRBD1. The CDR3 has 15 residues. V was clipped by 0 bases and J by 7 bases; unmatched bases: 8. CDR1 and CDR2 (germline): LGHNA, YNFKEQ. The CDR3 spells CASSQDPAGGSGYTF. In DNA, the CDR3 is TGTGCCAGCAGCCAAGATCCCGCAGGGGGATCTGGCTACACCTTC.

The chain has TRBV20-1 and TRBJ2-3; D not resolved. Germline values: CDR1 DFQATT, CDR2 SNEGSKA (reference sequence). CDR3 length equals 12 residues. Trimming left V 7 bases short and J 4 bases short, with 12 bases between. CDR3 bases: TGCAGTGTACTTCTCGGGCCAGATACGCAGTATTTT. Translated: CSVLLGPDTQYF.

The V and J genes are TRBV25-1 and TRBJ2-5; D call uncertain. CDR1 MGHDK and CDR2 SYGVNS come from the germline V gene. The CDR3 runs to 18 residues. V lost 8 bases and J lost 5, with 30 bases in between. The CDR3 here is CASGPNPRAIKRNETQYF. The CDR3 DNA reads TGTGCCAGCGGCCCCAATCCTCGGGCCATAAAAAGAAACGAGACCCAGTACTTC.

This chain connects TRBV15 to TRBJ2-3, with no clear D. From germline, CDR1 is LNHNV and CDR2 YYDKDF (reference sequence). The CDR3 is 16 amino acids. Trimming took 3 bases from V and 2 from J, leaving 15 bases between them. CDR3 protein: CATSSKNRWPTDTQYF. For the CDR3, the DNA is TGTGCCACCAGCAGCAAAAATAGGTGGCCCACAGATACGCAGTATTTT.

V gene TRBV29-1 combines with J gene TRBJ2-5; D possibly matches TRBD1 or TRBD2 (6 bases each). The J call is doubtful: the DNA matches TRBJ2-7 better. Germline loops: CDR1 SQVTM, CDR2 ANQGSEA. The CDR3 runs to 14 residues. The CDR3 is CSARGEGGRYEQYF. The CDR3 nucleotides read TGCAGCGCCCGCGGAGAGGGGGGCCGTTACGAGCAGTACTTC.

This CDR3 reads CSASTMRQEPYGYTF. The CDR3, as DNA: TGCAGTGCTAGCACCATGAGACAGGAGCCCTATGGCTACACCTTC. The rearrangement uses TRBV20-1 and TRBJ1-2, with D perhaps matching TRBD1 (6 bases). In germline, CDR1 is DFQATT, CDR2 SNEGSKA (reference sequence). The CDR3 is 15 amino acids. Trimming removed 3 bases from V and 4 bases from J, with 18 bases in between.

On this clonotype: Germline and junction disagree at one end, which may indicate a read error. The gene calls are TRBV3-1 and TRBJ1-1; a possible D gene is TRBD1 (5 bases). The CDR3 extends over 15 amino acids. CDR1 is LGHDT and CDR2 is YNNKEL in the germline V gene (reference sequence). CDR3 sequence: CASSPWGRTNTGAFF. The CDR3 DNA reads TGTGCCAGCAGCCCATGGGGACGGACGAACACTGGAGCTTTCTTT.

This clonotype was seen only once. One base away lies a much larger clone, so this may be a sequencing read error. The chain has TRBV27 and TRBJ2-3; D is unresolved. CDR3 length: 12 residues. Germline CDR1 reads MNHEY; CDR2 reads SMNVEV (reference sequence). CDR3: CASFESTNTQYF. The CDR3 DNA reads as TGTGCCAGCTTCGAGAGCACAAATACGCAGTATTTT.

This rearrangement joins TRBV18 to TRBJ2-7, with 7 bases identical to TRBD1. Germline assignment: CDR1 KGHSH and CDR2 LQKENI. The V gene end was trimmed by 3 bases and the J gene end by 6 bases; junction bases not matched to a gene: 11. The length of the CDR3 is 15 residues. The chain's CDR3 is CASSPRARQGSEQYF. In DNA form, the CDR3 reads TGTGCCAGCTCACCTCGAGCGCGACAGGGCTCCGAGCAGTACTTC.

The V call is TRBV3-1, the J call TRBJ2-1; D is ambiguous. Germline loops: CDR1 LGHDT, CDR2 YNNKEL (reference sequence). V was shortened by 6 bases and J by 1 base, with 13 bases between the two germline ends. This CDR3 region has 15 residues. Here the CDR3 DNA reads TGTGCCAGCAGTCCTGACACCGCATCCTACAATGAGCAGTTCTTC. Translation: CASSPDTASYNEQFF.